This T cell receptor (beta chain) emerged from a study of T cell changes during pregnancy in multiple sclerosis (dated by TCRdb to about 2019). About the investigation overall: The study examined how the T cell repertoire changed over the course of pregnancy in women with multiple sclerosis.

The receptor library was made with the immunoSEQ multiplex PCR assay. The table comes from immuneACCESS by way of TCRdb, which keeps in-frame sequences with V and J called. Part of the clones is missing from these tables; in studies checked, under half for an unresolved V gene and the rest for unknown reasons. The sample table records 40,000 to 45,000 clones; 91% of these occur just once. In total, the top ten clones hold roughly 0.5% of the sample. With regard to this clone: The antigen it binds to is not known. No base quality values were provided; no much bigger clone lies one nucleotide off.

Taken from the germline V gene, the CDR1 and CDR2 loops are SGHTA and FQGTGA. V and J are truncated by 4 bases and 2 bases respectively, leaving an intervening sequence of 10 bases. The CDR3 covers 14 residues, taking in both the cysteine and the phenylalanine. Only the CDR3 DNA stays, 42 bases, in frame from base 1. The TCR comes from a female donor in good health, enrolled as a control in a pregnancy study. The sequence is built from TRBV7-3 and TRBJ2-3; the D gene cannot be named for sure. The sequencing here drew on CD4+ T cells from peripheral blood mononuclear cells, taken in the second trimester of pregnancy. The nucleotide sequence reads as follows: TGTGCCAGCAGCTCCACTCCCTACACAGATACGCAGTATTTT. This is translated as CASSSTPYTDTQYF.